The next 4 T cell receptor beta chains were all read from a single sample in a study of blood T cell repertoires in COVID-19. Only in-frame clones appear in the TCRdb table, and some are missing; sequencing was by immunoSEQ multiplex PCR. The sample includes just over 250,000 clones, approximately 92% seen only once; the top ten take under 3%. What was sequenced was peripheral blood. These receptors came from a person aged 18-29 years with COVID-19, enrolled during active disease.

The genes are TRBV13 and TRBJ1-2; unclear D gene. CDR3 length equals 12 residues. Germline CDR1 reads PRHDT; CDR2 reads FYEKMQ (reference sequence). V lost 5 bases, J lost 7 bases, and 11 bases lay in between. The CDR3 coding sequence is TGTGCCAGCAGCGACCGGAGGAGTGGCTACACCTTC. This codes for CASSDRRSGYTF.

The chain uses TRBV10-1 and TRBJ2-1, with 13 bases matching TRBD2. J lost 5 bases, V lost 5 bases, and 18 bases had no gene match. Germline CDR1 and CDR2: WNHNN and SYGVQD (reference sequence). The CDR3 consists of 20 residues. This CDR3 is CASSFPDTDYGLAGDNEQFF. In DNA form, the CDR3 reads TGCGCCAGCAGTTTCCCCGACACAGACTATGGACTAGCGGGGGACAATGAGCAGTTCTTC.

In regard to this clone: Other nucleotide sequences from this sample produce the same CDR3. The chain is built from TRBV2 and TRBJ2-7, with a possible D match to TRBD1 (5 bases). V lost 3 bases, J lost 5 bases, and 8 bases lay in between. The CDR3 has 12 residues. Germline assignment: CDR1 SNHLY and CDR2 FYNNEI. As DNA, the CDR3 is TGTGCCAGCAGTGAGAGCAGGGACGAGCAGTACTTC. This sequence encodes CASSESRDEQYF.

The rearrangement uses TRBV6-6 and TRBJ2-5; 7 bases map to TRBD2. Per the germline V gene, CDR1 is MNHNY and CDR2 is SVGAGI (reference sequence). Losses at the gene ends were 5 bases for V and 1 base for J; bases not matched to a gene: 4. The CDR3 is made up of 14 amino acids. The chain's CDR3 is CASSGAGAQETQYF. For the CDR3, the DNA is TGTGCCAGCAGTGGGGCGGGAGCCCAAGAGACCCAGTACTTC.